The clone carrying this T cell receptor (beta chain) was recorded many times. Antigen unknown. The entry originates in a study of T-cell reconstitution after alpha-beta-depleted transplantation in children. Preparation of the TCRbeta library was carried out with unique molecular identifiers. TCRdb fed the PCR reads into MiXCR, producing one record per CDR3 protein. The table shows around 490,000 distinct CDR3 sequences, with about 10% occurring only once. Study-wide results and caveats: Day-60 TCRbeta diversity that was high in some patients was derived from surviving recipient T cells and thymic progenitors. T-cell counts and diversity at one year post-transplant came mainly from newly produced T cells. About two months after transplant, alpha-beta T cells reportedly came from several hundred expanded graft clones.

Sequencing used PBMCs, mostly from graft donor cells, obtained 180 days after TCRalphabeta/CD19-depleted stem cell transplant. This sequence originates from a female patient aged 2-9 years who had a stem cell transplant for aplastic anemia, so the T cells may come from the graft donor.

The CDR3 here is CASTTDSFYGYTF. CDR3 nucleotide sequence: TGTGCCAGCACTACGGATTCCTTCTATGGCTACACCTTC. The chain recombines TRBV7-9 with TRBJ1-2, with D unclear. The V end lost 7 bases, the J end lost 4 bases, and 13 bases lay between the germline ends. The CDR3 contains 13 residues. In germline, CDR1 is SEHNR, CDR2 FQNEAQ (reference sequence).